Listed here are 14 T cell receptor beta chains from one sample, sequenced in a study of control samples from healthy donors and cancer patients. Using immunoSEQ multiplex PCR, the repertoire was profiled, and TCRdb retains in-frame clones only, with some absent. The sample records fewer than 150,000 clones, 75% to 95% being singletons. Sequencing was carried out using blood. These receptor sequences come from a man younger than 35 in good health.

V gene TRBV3-1 (or the pseudogene TRBV3-2) combines with J gene TRBJ1-3; TRBD1 matches 7 bases. There are 18 residues in the CDR3. Per the germline V gene, CDR1 is LGHDT and CDR2 is YNNKEL (reference sequence). The J segment lost 0 bases and the V segment lost 0 bases, leaving 8 bases of the junction unmatched. The CDR3 is CASSQDEIDRDSGNTIYF. For the CDR3, the DNA is TGTGCCAGCAGCCAAGATGAGATAGACAGGGACTCTGGAAACACCATATATTTT.

This sequence joins TRBV5-6 and TRBJ1-1; the match to TRBD1 covers 7 bases. Germline V lookup: CDR1 SGHDT, CDR2 YYEEEE. This CDR3 contains 14 residues. Germline trimming cut 3 bases from V and 6 bases from J; bases unmatched to any gene: 8. The CDR3 DNA reads as TGTGCCAGCAGCTGGGGACAGAGTAGGGCTGAAGCTTTCTTT. Amino acid sequence: CASSWGQSRAEAFF.

The chain combines TRBV5-3 with TRBJ2-3; D is unresolved. TRBV5-3 carries the ORF label, with uncertain function. V was clipped by 2 bases and J by 1 base, with 11 bases between them. The CDR3 is 15 residues long. CDR3 sequence reads: CARSFHRIGTDTQYF. In DNA, the CDR3 is TGTGCCAGAAGCTTTCACCGCATCGGCACAGATACGCAGTATTTT.

This clone was counted once. V usage is TRBV2 and J usage is TRBJ2-1, with 7 positions matching TRBD2. The V and J ends lost 7 bases and 5 bases, in that order; junction bases with no gene match: 5. The CDR3 consists of 13 residues. Germline V gene lookup returns CDR1 SNHLY and CDR2 FYNNEI. CDR3 loop: CASTGLVNNEQFF. CDR3 in DNA: TGTGCCAGCACAGGACTAGTGAACAATGAGCAGTTCTTC.

This clone occurred a few times. The V gene is TRBV24-1, the J gene TRBJ1-2; maybe TRBD1 (6 bases). The CDR3 has 11 residues. The V gene lost 7 bases and the J gene lost 5 bases, with 7 bases spanning the gap. CDR1 is KGHDR, CDR2 SFDVKD, per germline. In DNA, the CDR3 is TGTGCCACCAGCACAGGGTATGGCTACACCTTC. As protein: CATSTGYGYTF.

The chain employs TRBV4-1 and TRBJ1-1; no definite D call. The CDR3 is made up of 15 amino acids. The germline V and J ends were trimmed by 0 bases and 1 base, with 9 bases remaining between them. The germline V gene has CDR1 MGHRA and CDR2 YSYEKL. In DNA form, the CDR3 reads TGCGCCAGCAGCCAAGAATCCAGACCGAACACTGAAGCTTTCTTT. Its translation: CASSQESRPNTEAFF.

The V and J genes are TRBV4-1 and TRBJ1-1; a weak D match, TRBD1 (5 bases). This CDR3 contains 16 residues. V shed 4 bases and J shed 3 bases, with 18 bases lying between them. Looked up from germline, CDR1 is MGHRA and CDR2 is YSYEKL. CDR3 in amino acids: CASSRGTNTIHTEAFF. CDR3 bases: TGCGCCAGCAGCCGAGGGACCAACACAATCCACACTGAAGCTTTCTTT.

This clone came up many times. The chain recombines TRBV9 with TRBJ1-1; D unresolved. Germline assignment: CDR1 SGDLS and CDR2 YYNGEE. V gave up 0 bases and J gave up 0 bases, with 9 bases separating them. This CDR3 region has 15 residues. CDR3 sequence reads: CASSVDPDVNTEAFF. The CDR3 DNA reads as TGTGCCAGCAGCGTAGATCCCGATGTGAACACTGAAGCTTTCTTT.

This clone was detected once. This chain uses TRBV4-1 with TRBJ2-7; D unclear. V was shortened by 4 bases and J by 4 bases, with 14 bases between the two germline ends. Germline V CDR1 and CDR2: MGHRA, YSYEKL. The CDR3 runs to 14 residues. The CDR3 sequence is CASSRESTVYEQYF. The CDR3 nucleotides read TGCGCCAGCAGCCGAGAATCGACGGTATACGAGCAGTACTTC.

In its sample, this clone was seen once. This chain uses TRBV30 with TRBJ2-5, with D perhaps matching TRBD1 or TRBD2 (5 bases each). The CDR3 is 16 amino acids. Germline values: CDR1 GTSNPN, CDR2 SVGIG (reference sequence). V was pared by 4 bases and J by 3 bases, with 21 bases between. The CDR3 reads CAWNYDGAGTEETQYF. Here the CDR3 DNA reads TGTGCCTGGAACTATGATGGGGCAGGGACGGAAGAGACCCAGTACTTC. Combining the CDR3 with reference TRBV30 and TRBJ2-5 gives the whole variable domain SQTIHQWPATLVQPVGSPLSLECTVEGTSNPNLYWYRQAAGRGLQLLFYSVGIGQISSEVPQNLSASRPQDRQFILSSKKLLLSDSGFYLCAWNYDGAGTEETQYFGPGTRLLVL.

This clone was seen a single time. The chain has TRBV6-5 and TRBJ1-5; D gene ambiguous. This CDR3 has 14 amino acids. Per the germline V gene, CDR1 is MNHEY and CDR2 is SVGAGI. With 2 bases removed from V and 7 bases from J, the gap between germline ends came to 12 bases. CDR3 residues: CASSYASGNQPQHF. Written as DNA, the CDR3 is TGTGCCAGCAGTTACGCGTCAGGAAACCAGCCCCAGCATTTT.

This clone has just a few counts. The chain employs TRBV28 and TRBJ2-7, with TRBD1 matching 9 bases. CDR1 is MDHEN, CDR2 SYDVKM, per germline. The ends lost 4 bases at V and 8 bases at J; junction bases unmatched: 9. This CDR3 comprises 14 residues. The CDR3 nucleotides read TGTGCCAGCAGTTCCTCGGGACAGGGATGGCAGCAGTACTTC. Its protein is CASSSSGQGWQQYF.

The V and J genes are TRBV3-1 (or the pseudogene TRBV3-2) and TRBJ1-5; the D gene is possibly TRBD1 (5 bases). Germline CDR1 is LGHDT and CDR2 is YNNKEL (reference sequence). The CDR3 runs 15 residues. V was shortened by 0 bases and J by 4 bases, with 10 bases between the two germline ends. The CDR3 nucleotides read TGTGCCAGCAGCCAAGATGGGGAGGGGAATCAGCCCCAGCATTTT. This encodes CASSQDGEGNQPQHF.

The chain has TRBV7-9 and TRBJ2-3, with 9 bases fitting TRBD1. Looked up from germline, CDR1 is SEHNR and CDR2 is FQNEAQ (reference sequence). This CDR3 is built from 16 residues. V dropped 4 bases and J dropped 2; count of bases not matched to a gene: 7. In DNA, the CDR3 is TGTGCCAGCAGCTCCCGGGACAGGGCCGACACAGATACGCAGTATTTT. Amino acid sequence: CASSSRDRADTDTQYF.